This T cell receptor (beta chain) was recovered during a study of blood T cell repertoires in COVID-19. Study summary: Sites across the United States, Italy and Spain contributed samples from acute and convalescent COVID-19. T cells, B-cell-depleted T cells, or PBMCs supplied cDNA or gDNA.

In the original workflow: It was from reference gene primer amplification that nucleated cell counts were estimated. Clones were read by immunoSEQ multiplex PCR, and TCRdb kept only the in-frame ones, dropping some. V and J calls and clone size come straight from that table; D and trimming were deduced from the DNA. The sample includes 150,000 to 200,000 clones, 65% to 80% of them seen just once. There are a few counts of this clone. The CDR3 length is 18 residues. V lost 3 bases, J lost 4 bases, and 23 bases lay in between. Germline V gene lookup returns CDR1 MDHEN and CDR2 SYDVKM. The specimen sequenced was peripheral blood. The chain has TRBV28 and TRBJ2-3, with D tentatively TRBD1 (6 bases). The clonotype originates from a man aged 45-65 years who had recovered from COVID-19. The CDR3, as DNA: TGTGCCAGCAGTTTTTGGTACCGGGGAACAGGGTGGTCAGATACGCAGTATTTT. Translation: CASSFWYRGTGWSDTQYF.